This T cell receptor beta chain was identified in a study of T cells in Graves' hyperthyroidism and ophthalmopathy. On the study more broadly: Peripheral blood was obtained at initial diagnosis, preceding any treatment.

Absence of ophthalmopathy progression within 18 months defined stable Graves' hyperthyroidism. Amplification targeted TCR beta CDR3 regions from RNA transcripts. Using the HTBI primer set, a first-round RT-PCR was run on the TCR CDR3. TCRdb analysed the multiplex PCR reads with MiXCR anew, one entry per CDR3 protein. Here the sample spans 400,000 to 500,000 distinct CDR3 sequences, roughly an eighth being singletons. V lost 3 bases and J 1 base, leaving 9 bases between the germline ends. The CDR3 totals 14 residues. CDR1 and CDR2 (germline): MNHEY, SMNVEV (reference sequence). Study-wide results and caveats: Blood also carried most thyroid clonotypes expanded above 0.001.

At least ten counts were recorded for this clonotype. Its antigen remains unknown. The source is a woman between 18 and 29 years old with Graves' hyperthyroidism. Material for sequencing was blood. The chain is built from TRBV27 and TRBJ1-1; D call uncertain. CDR3 nucleotides: TGTGCCAGCAGTTTCGGGGTTACGAACACTGAAGCTTTCTTT. Protein product: CASSFGVTNTEAFF.